Below, 28 T cell receptor beta chains from the same sample are listed, as sequenced in a study of shared clonotypes between healthy human individuals. The data were produced by immunoSEQ multiplex PCR, yet TCRdb's version contains in-frame clones alone and is incomplete. The data contain 2 million to 3 million clones, approximately 93% of them singletons. The material sequenced was naive CD4+ T cells from PBMCs. The subset was: CD45RA+ positively selected. These receptors came from a young man in good health. Some clones in this sample may be carry-over from other donors' samples.

DNA for the CDR3: TGTGCCACCCGGACAGAGAGCAATCAGCCCCAGCATTTT. Its translation is CATRTESNQPQHF. V usage is TRBV2 and J usage is TRBJ1-5; a weak D match, TRBD1 (6 bases). With 10 bases removed from V and 1 base from J, the gap between germline ends came to 11 bases. There are 13 residues in the CDR3. Germline V gene sequence: CDR1 SNHLY, CDR2 FYNNEI.

This clone has only a few counts. The gene calls are TRBV30 and TRBJ1-2, with D unresolved. Trimming stripped 1 base from V and 8 bases from J, with 17 bases between. Germline CDR1 and CDR2: GTSNPN and SVGIG (reference sequence). This CDR3 is built from 14 residues. The CDR3 region is CAWSASPGSRGYTF. CDR3 bases: TGTGCCTGGAGTGCCTCCCCCGGGAGTAGGGGCTACACCTTC.

The V and J genes are TRBV19 and TRBJ2-1; 13 bases fit TRBD2. Looked up from germline, CDR1 is LNHDA and CDR2 is SQIVND (reference sequence). The CDR3 extends over 17 amino acids. The V and J ends lost 5 bases and 7 bases, in that order; junction bases with no gene match: 11. The CDR3 sequence: CASSLGITSGRVNEQFF. The CDR3 bases are TGTGCCAGTAGTCTTGGTATTACTAGCGGGAGGGTTAATGAGCAGTTCTTC. Drawing the rest from reference TRBV19 and TRBJ2-1, the complete variable domain is DGGITQSPKYLFRKEGQNVTLSCEQNLNHDAMYWYRQDPGQGLRLIYYSQIVNDFQKGDIAEGYSVSREKKESFPLTVTSAQKNPTAFYLCASSLGITSGRVNEQFFGPGTRLTVL.

The chain joins TRBV6-6 to TRBJ2-7, with D uncertain. The CDR3 length is 13 residues. CDR1 is MNHNY, CDR2 SVGAGI, per germline (reference sequence). Deletions cut 0 bases from V and 6 bases from J, with 9 bases between. As DNA, the CDR3 is TGTGCCAGCAGTTACTCCGGAGTGGGCGAGCAGTACTTC. This encodes CASSYSGVGEQYF.

CDR3 in amino acids: CASISYRGNTEAFF. In nucleotides, the CDR3 is TGTGCCAGCATCTCGTACAGAGGGAACACTGAAGCTTTCTTT. This chain connects TRBV27 to TRBJ1-1; D call uncertain. With 7 bases removed from V and 1 base from J, the gap between germline ends came to 13 bases. The CDR3 is 14 amino acids. CDR1 is MNHEY and CDR2 is SMNVEV in the germline V gene (reference sequence).

About this clone: Other DNA sequences in the sample encode the same CDR3. The chain couples TRBV5-1 to TRBJ2-7; no reliable D call. V lost 4 bases, J lost 0 bases, and 5 bases lay in between. Germline CDR1 reads SGHRS; CDR2 reads YFSETQ. CDR3 length: 12 residues. The CDR3 spells CASSPPSYEQYF. Here the CDR3 DNA reads TGCGCCAGCAGCCCACCCTCCTACGAGCAGTACTTC.

The chain uses TRBV5-8 and TRBJ1-5; D perhaps matches TRBD1 (6 bases). The V and J ends lost 3 bases and 0 bases respectively, with 16 bases between them. From germline, CDR1 is SGHTS and CDR2 YDEGEE. There are 17 residues in the CDR3. The CDR3 here is CASSSSPDSHSNQPQHF. DNA for the CDR3: TGTGCCAGCAGCTCGAGCCCGGACAGTCATAGCAATCAGCCCCAGCATTTT. Combining the CDR3 with reference TRBV5-8 and TRBJ1-5 gives the whole variable domain EAGVTQSPTHLIKTRGQQATLRCSPISGHTSVYWYQQALGLGLQFLLWYDEGEERNRGNFPPRFSGRQFPNYSSELNVNALELEDSALYLCASSSSPDSHSNQPQHFGDGTRLSIL.

This chain links TRBV4-3 with TRBJ1-5, with 7 bases lining up with TRBD1. The J segment lost 5 bases and the V segment lost 2 bases, leaving 15 bases of the junction unmatched. Germline CDR1 reads LGHNA; CDR2 reads YSLEER. The CDR3 runs 18 residues. CDR3 DNA: TGCGCCAGCAGCCAAAACCGGGACAGCCTATTGAGAGATCAGCCCCAGCATTTT. This codes for CASSQNRDSLLRDQPQHF.

The V call is TRBV28, the J call TRBJ2-7; D assignment may be TRBD1 or TRBD2 (6 bases each). Per the germline V gene, CDR1 is MDHEN and CDR2 is SYDVKM. The CDR3 runs 15 residues. V was pared by 1 base and J by 5 bases, with 15 bases between. CDR3 nucleotide sequence: TGTGCCAGCAGTTTATTAGGGGGGACACCCGACGAGCAGTACTTC. Residues: CASSLLGGTPDEQYF.

The chain is built from TRBV6-6 and TRBJ2-1, with D possibly TRBD1 on 6 matching bases. V gave up 7 bases and J gave up 4 bases, with 17 bases separating them. The CDR3 covers 15 residues. The germline V gene encodes CDR1 MNHNY and CDR2 SVGAGI (reference sequence). The CDR3 here is CASTLQGAEYNEQFF. CDR3 sequence (DNA): TGTGCCAGCACTCTACAGGGTGCGGAATACAATGAGCAGTTCTTC.

This rearrangement joins TRBV15 to TRBJ2-3; 14 positions match TRBD2. Trimming at V came to 1 base and at J to 4 bases, leaving 10 bases not matched to a gene. CDR3 size: 19 residues. Germline loops: CDR1 LNHNV, CDR2 YYDKDF (reference sequence). CDR3 residues: CATSRAPSRLAGGADTQYF. The CDR3 region has the DNA TGTGCCACCAGCAGAGCTCCCTCGCGACTAGCGGGAGGGGCAGATACGCAGTATTTT.

The rearrangement links TRBV29-1 to TRBJ2-3; 8 bases map to TRBD1. CDR1 and CDR2 from the germline V gene are SQVTM and ANQGSEA. This CDR3 region has 14 residues. The CDR3 region has the DNA TGCGGAACCGGACAGGGTCATCCTGTAGATACGCAGTATTTT. This sequence encodes CGTGQGHPVDTQYF.

The chain is built from TRBV6-5 and TRBJ2-1, with a possible D match to TRBD2 (7 bases). In germline, CDR1 is MNHEY, CDR2 SVGAGI. Trimming took 2 bases from V and 7 from J, leaving 18 bases between them. The CDR3 has 16 residues. In DNA, the CDR3 is TGTGCCAGCAGTTACCCTTTGGGGAGGGGGAGGAATGAGCAGTTCTTC. Amino acids: CASSYPLGRGRNEQFF.

J is TRBJ1-5 and V is TRBV19; the D gene is possibly TRBD1 (5 bases). The CDR3 has 15 residues. Trimming removed 5 bases from V and 0 bases from J, with 11 bases in between. CDR1 and CDR2 from the germline V gene are LNHDA and SQIVND (reference sequence). In DNA form, the CDR3 reads TGTGCCAGTAGTTATGACAGAGATAGCAATCAGCCCCAGCATTTT. It encodes CASSYDRDSNQPQHF.

Here the CDR3 reads CASSDIISQPQHF. The DNA for the CDR3 is TGTGCCAGCAGTGACATTATTTCGCAGCCCCAGCATTTT. The chain combines TRBV6-1 with TRBJ1-5; D is ambiguous. There are 13 residues in the CDR3. Germline lookup yields CDR1 MNHNS and CDR2 SASEGT. V was cut by 3 bases and J by 7 bases, with 10 bases left in between.

As to this clone: The sample has other DNA sequences that encode this CDR3 too. The chain is built from TRBV5-1 and TRBJ2-5; 9 positions match TRBD1. This CDR3 has 15 amino acids. CDR1 and CDR2 from the germline V gene are SGHRS and YFSETQ. Trimming at V came to 0 bases and at J to 5 bases, leaving 5 bases not matched to a gene. In DNA form, the CDR3 reads TGCGCCAGCAGCTTGGAACAGGGGGCATGGGAGACCCAGTACTTC. As protein: CASSLEQGAWETQYF.

V and J are TRBV30 and TRBJ2-2; the D is unclear. The germline V gene has CDR1 GTSNPN and CDR2 SVGIG (reference sequence). V was shortened by 0 bases and J by 0 bases, with 11 bases between the two germline ends. The CDR3 has 16 amino acids. The CDR3 sequence: CAWSVRRGANTGELFF. In nucleotides, the CDR3 is TGTGCCTGGAGTGTACGGAGAGGCGCGAACACCGGGGAGCTGTTTTTT.

This clone was found once. This sequence joins TRBV1 and TRBJ2-6; no check of the table's D call, TRBD2, against the DNA was made. TRBV1 is flagged as a pseudogene. This CDR3 spans 16 amino acids. DNA for the CDR3: TGCACCAGCAGCCCCCCGACTGCATCCGGGGCCAACGTCCTGACTTTC. This translates into CTSSPPTASGANVLTF.

As to this clone: The same CDR3 also results from other DNA sequences found in this sample. The CDR3 sequence is CASSLGGGSYNEQFF. The CDR3 nucleotides are TGTGCCAGCAGCCTAGGGGGGGGCTCCTACAATGAGCAGTTCTTC. The chain joins TRBV11-3 to TRBJ2-1; tentative D call: TRBD2 (7 bases). The germline V gene encodes CDR1 SGHNT and CDR2 YENEEA. V gave up 5 bases and J gave up 0 bases, with 11 bases separating them. The CDR3 contains 15 residues.

This chain joins TRBV5-8 and TRBJ1-1; D is unresolved. CDR3 length: 13 residues. Germline V gives CDR1 SGHTS, CDR2 YDEGEE. Trimming left V 4 bases short and J 12 bases short, with 19 bases between. CDR3 DNA: TGTGCCAGCAGCCAAGTTGCGGACGGTGAGCCTTTCTTT. This sequence encodes CASSQVADGEPFF.

J is TRBJ1-3 and V is TRBV6-6, with D uncertain. This CDR3 is built from 16 residues. The V and J ends lost 5 bases and 0 bases respectively, with 14 bases between them. The germline V gene encodes CDR1 MNHNY and CDR2 SVGAGI (reference sequence). This CDR3 is CASSPYSVNSGNTIYF. In DNA form, the CDR3 reads TGTGCCAGCAGTCCTTACTCGGTGAACTCTGGAAACACCATATATTTT.

About this clone: Other DNA sequences in this sample translate to the same CDR3. The genes are TRBV29-1 and TRBJ2-3; possibly TRBD1 or TRBD2 for D (5 bases each). CDR1 SQVTM and CDR2 ANQGSEA come from the germline V gene. V shed 3 bases and J shed 3 bases, with 7 bases lying between them. The CDR3 length is 12 residues. The CDR3: CSVDEGTDTQYF. The DNA for the CDR3 is TGCAGCGTTGATGAGGGGACAGATACGCAGTATTTT.

Comment on this clone: This sample includes further DNA sequences coding for the same CDR3. The rearrangement joins TRBV6-5 to TRBJ1-1; D is undetermined. V was shortened by 8 bases and J by 1 base, with 5 bases between the two germline ends. Germline CDR1 reads MNHEY; CDR2 reads SVGAGI. This CDR3 spans 11 amino acids. The CDR3 reads CASRGNTEAFF. The CDR3 DNA is TGTGCCAGCCGGGGGAACACTGAAGCTTTCTTT.

The DNA of the CDR3 is TGCAGTGCCCCGCCCCGAGATACGCAGTATTTT. As protein: CSAPPRDTQYF. This chain joins TRBV20-1 and TRBJ2-3; D gene uncertain. The CDR3 has 11 amino acids. Germline V gives CDR1 DFQATT, CDR2 SNEGSKA (reference sequence). The V and J ends lost 6 bases and 5 bases respectively, with 9 bases between them.

The chain couples TRBV30 to TRBJ1-3; D unclear. Germline values: CDR1 GTSNPN, CDR2 SVGIG (reference sequence). The CDR3 length is 13 residues. The germline V and J ends were trimmed by 0 bases and 7 bases, with 10 bases remaining between them. CDR3 in DNA: TGTGCCTGGAGTGTAATGATCGCGAACACCATATATTTT. This sequence encodes CAWSVMIANTIYF.

The chain couples TRBV7-8 to TRBJ1-1; maybe TRBD1 (5 bases). Trimming left V 6 bases short and J 5 bases short, with 7 bases between. Germline V gene data show CDR1 as SGHVS and CDR2 as FQNEAQ. This CDR3 spans 11 amino acids. The CDR3 reads CASSAGTEAFF. Written as DNA, the CDR3 is TGTGCCAGCAGTGCAGGGACTGAAGCTTTCTTT.

The rearrangement uses TRBV6-6 and TRBJ1-1; D possibly corresponds to TRBD1 (5 bases). The CDR3 has 15 amino acids. The V end was cut by 7 bases, the J end by 0 bases, with 15 bases between. The germline V gene has CDR1 MNHNY and CDR2 SVGAGI (reference sequence). The CDR3 here is CASKGAAGLNTEAFF. The CDR3 nucleotides are TGTGCCAGCAAAGGGGCCGCGGGGTTGAACACTGAAGCTTTCTTT.

The chain uses TRBV5-1 and TRBJ2-5, with D perhaps matching TRBD1 (6 bases). The germline V and J ends were trimmed by 4 bases and 2 bases, with 15 bases remaining between them. The CDR3 is 15 amino acids. CDR1 SGHRS and CDR2 YFSETQ come from the germline V gene. The DNA for the CDR3 is TGCGCCAGCAGCCCGGGACATGGCCCACAAGAGACCCAGTACTTC. This sequence encodes CASSPGHGPQETQYF.